This T cell receptor beta chain was profiled in a study of blood T cell repertoires in COVID-19. The overall study: Samples taken during acute and convalescent COVID-19 were collected in the United States, Italy and Spain. PBMCs, B-cell-depleted T cells, or T cells provided the cDNA or gDNA that made up the material.

Per the study methods: Using reference gene primer amplification, nucleated cell counts were estimated. The protocol was immunoSEQ multiplex PCR, while the TCRdb copy is restricted to in-frame clones and leaves out a portion. V and J calls and clone size come straight from that table; D and trimming were deduced from the DNA. The table lists tens of thousands of clones, roughly 89% of them singletons. Trimming cost V 4 bases and J 5 bases; bases outside gene matches: 5. CDR3 size: 14 residues. From germline, CDR1 is SGHAT and CDR2 FQNNGV. The sequence came from an elderly man with acute or convalescent COVID-19. The rearrangement uses TRBV11-2 and TRBJ1-1; 9 nucleotides match TRBD1. The specimen sequenced was peripheral blood. The CDR3 DNA is TGTGCCAGCAGCTCCGGGACAGGGTATACTGAAGCTTTCTTT. This gives the protein CASSSGTGYTEAFF.